This TCR beta chain derives from a study of T cell changes during pregnancy in multiple sclerosis. The method was immunoSEQ multiplex PCR; TCRdb's version includes in-frame clones alone and lacks a portion of them. The data hold around 130,000 clones, with roughly 96% observed a single time. Germline loops: CDR1 MDHEN, CDR2 SYDVKM. The CDR3 totals 16 residues. Between the trimmed V and J ends, which lost 5 bases and 1 base, there was a span of 15 bases. This clone was seen a handful of times. V and J are TRBV28 and TRBJ1-3, with a weak D call TRBD1 (6 bases). This clonotype was obtained from a female donor with multiple sclerosis, enrolled in a pregnancy study. The material sequenced was peripheral blood, taken after pregnancy. The DNA of the CDR3 is TGTGCCAGCAGTGTCGAGGGGGTCCGATCTGGAAACACCATATATTTT. Translated, it gives CASSVEGVRSGNTIYF.